The clone carrying this T cell receptor beta chain has more than one count but fewer than ten. What it recognizes is unknown. Profiled with immunoSEQ multiplex PCR; TCRdb holds only in-frame clones, not every one. The data show over 100,000 clones, with 81% seen just once and 3.3% held by the top ten. The sample is drawn from a study of radiotherapy plus CTLA-4 blockade in lung cancer. Study-level information: Overall, roughly 18% of patients showed an objective response, while 31% attained disease control. Whole-study results and caveats: Strongest reported response predictors: early blood clone changes and post-radiation interferon-beta. Clones derived from tumor TCRs expanded in blood after radiotherapy plus ipilimumab.

This clonotype originated in a human donor with non-small cell lung cancer that progressed on radiotherapy plus ipilimumab. Some clones in this sample may be carry-over from other donors' samples. Sequences were derived from peripheral blood, sampled from a patient treated with radiotherapy plus ipilimumab.

CDR3 residues: CASSLVSGGVNYGYTF. For the CDR3, the DNA is TGTGCCAGCAGCCTGGTATCGGGGGGGGTTAACTATGGCTACACCTTC. The chain couples TRBV5-8 to TRBJ1-2, with D possibly matching TRBD1 (5 bases). CDR3 length: 16 residues. Per the germline V gene, CDR1 is SGHTS and CDR2 is YDEGEE. V was cut by 4 bases and J by 1 base, with 17 bases left in between.